The 18 T cell receptor beta chains below come from one sample, sequenced in a study of blood T cell repertoires in COVID-19 (dated by TCRdb to 2020 to 2021). Library construction relied on the immunoSEQ multiplex PCR assay. This is the immuneACCESS table as TCRdb keeps it, with only in-frame sequences that have V and J called. A part of the clones is gone; compared with another copy, unresolved V genes explain less than half, and the rest is unexplained. This sample lists about 12,000 clones; about 85% were detected once. Together, the top ten hold less than 6% of the sample. Sequences were obtained from peripheral blood. Receptors originate from a human donor in a cohort sampled during active COVID-19.

The table lists this clone with a few counts. V and J are TRBV7-9 and TRBJ2-5; D might be TRBD1 (5 bases). This CDR3 is built from 13 residues. V was cut by 2 bases and J by 4 bases, with 8 bases left in between. Per the germline V gene, CDR1 is SEHNR and CDR2 is FQNEAQ (reference sequence). The CDR3 DNA reads TGTGCCAGCAGCTTAAAGGGGCCAGAGACCCAGTACTTC. This gives the protein CASSLKGPETQYF.

V is TRBV7-3 and J is TRBJ2-3; D gene uncertain. Trimming took off 8 bases at V and 1 base at J, with 4 bases between the two ends. Looked up from germline, CDR1 is SGHTA and CDR2 is FQGTGA. CDR3 length: 11 residues. CDR3 nucleotides: TGTGCCAGCGTATGCACAGATACGCAGTATTTT. Its translation is CASVCTDTQYF.

The chain joins TRBV28 to TRBJ2-5, with D perhaps TRBD2 (6 bases). In germline, CDR1 is MDHEN, CDR2 SYDVKM. The germline V and J ends were trimmed by 5 bases and 4 bases, with 8 bases remaining between them. This CDR3 is 12 amino acids long. CDR3 residues: CASSKTRETQYF. The CDR3 DNA is TGTGCCAGCAGTAAGACTAGAGAGACCCAGTACTTC.

V is TRBV5-1 and J is TRBJ2-7; 10 bases map to TRBD1. Germline V gene data show CDR1 as SGHRS and CDR2 as YFSETQ. With 1 base clipped from V and 6 bases from J, the junction kept 10 bases outside the gene matches. The CDR3 is made up of 16 amino acids. Here the CDR3 reads CASSLNRDRGDSEQYF. In DNA, the CDR3 is TGCGCCAGCAGCTTGAACCGGGACAGGGGTGACTCCGAGCAGTACTTC.

This chain uses TRBV5-1 with TRBJ2-3; 7 bases align to TRBD2. Germline CDR1 SGHRS, CDR2 YFSETQ. V shed 0 bases and J 4 bases; nucleotides not matched to a gene: 11. This CDR3 is built from 17 residues. CDR3 region: CASSLASGLVWADTQYF. The CDR3 DNA reads TGCGCCAGCAGCTTGGCCAGCGGACTAGTTTGGGCAGATACGCAGTATTTT.

This rearrangement joins TRBV7-6 to TRBJ2-7; 7 bases are a match to TRBD1. The CDR3 length is 15 residues. The V gene end was trimmed by 4 bases and the J gene end by 0 bases; junction bases not matched to a gene: 6. Germline loops: CDR1 SGHVS, CDR2 FNYEAQ. CDR3 in DNA: TGTGCCAGCAGCTCGACAGGGCCCCCCTCCTACGAGCAGTACTTC. Its translation: CASSSTGPPSYEQYF. The variable domain in full, with the rest retrieved from reference TRBV7-6 and TRBJ2-7, is GAGVSQSPRYKVTKRGQDVALRCDPISGHVSLYWYRQALGQGPEFLTYFNYEAQQDKSGLPNDRFSAERPEGSISTLTIQRTEQRDSAMYRCASSSTGPPSYEQYFGPGTRLTVT.

The V call is TRBV28, the J call TRBJ2-7; the D gene is possibly TRBD2 (6 bases). The CDR3 has 14 residues. Germline V gene data show CDR1 as MDHEN and CDR2 as SYDVKM. V lost 8 bases, J lost 0 bases, and 14 bases lay in between. The CDR3 spells CASSQGLHSYEQYF. DNA for the CDR3: TGTGCCAGCTCTCAGGGACTTCACTCCTACGAGCAGTACTTC.

V usage is TRBV6-4 and J usage is TRBJ2-7; TRBD1 matches 9 bases. The J segment lost 6 bases and the V segment lost 6 bases, leaving 6 bases of the junction unmatched. CDR1 MRHNA and CDR2 SNTAGT come from the germline V gene. This CDR3 is built from 13 residues. CDR3 nucleotides: TGTGCCAGCAGGGGGACAGGGCCTATCGAGCAGTACTTC. It yields the protein CASRGTGPIEQYF.

On this clone itself: One junction end does not reproduce the germline sequence, and a read error may be involved. The chain links TRBV2 to TRBJ1-4; D unclear. There are 11 residues in the CDR3. Germline loops: CDR1 SNHLY, CDR2 FYNNEI. The chain's CDR3 is CASREDKKLFF. CDR3 DNA: TGTGCCAGCAGAGAAGATAAAAAACTGTTTTTT.

The gene calls are TRBV11-3 and TRBJ1-5; 7 nucleotides match TRBD1. Losses at the gene ends were 5 bases for V and 4 bases for J; bases not matched to a gene: 8. The V gene's germline CDR1 is SGHNT and CDR2 YENEEA. This CDR3 is 15 amino acids long. CDR3 region: CASSRQGAWNQPQHF. In nucleotides, the CDR3 is TGTGCCAGCAGCCGACAGGGTGCGTGGAATCAGCCCCAGCATTTT.

The V call is TRBV18, the J call TRBJ1-2; 7 nucleotides match TRBD1. Germline CDR1 is KGHSH and CDR2 is LQKENI. The CDR3 loop spans 18 amino acids. Trimming took 3 bases from V and 6 from J; bases not matched to a gene: 19. The CDR3 loop reads CASSPRDSTLTSTHGYTF. CDR3 nucleotides: TGTGCCAGCTCACCGCGGGACAGCACACTTACCAGCACCCATGGCTACACCTTC.

The rearrangement joins TRBV9 to TRBJ1-2; 9 bases align to TRBD1. The CDR3 consists of 15 residues. Germline assignment: CDR1 SGDLS and CDR2 YYNGEE. With V trimmed by 3 bases and J by 6 bases, 9 bases remained unmatched. CDR3 in amino acids: CASSGGQGRGDGYTF. The CDR3 DNA is TGTGCCAGCAGCGGAGGACAGGGGAGGGGAGATGGCTACACCTTC.

The chain uses TRBV3-1 (or the pseudogene TRBV3-2) and TRBJ2-3, with TRBD2 matching 12 bases. J lost 0 bases, V lost 3 bases, and 4 bases had no gene match. This CDR3 region has 17 residues. Germline CDR1 reads LGHDT; CDR2 reads YNNKEL (reference sequence). CDR3 region: CASSHYLAGGSTDTQYF. The CDR3 DNA is TGTGCCAGCAGCCATTATCTAGCGGGAGGGAGCACAGATACGCAGTATTTT.

This rearrangement joins TRBV19 to TRBJ2-7; 7 positions agree with TRBD1. This CDR3 spans 13 amino acids. V lost 3 bases to trimming and J lost 2 bases; unmatched junction nucleotides: 1. The germline gives CDR1 LNHDA, CDR2 SQIVND (reference sequence). CDR3: CASSIGTAYEQYF. The CDR3 DNA reads as TGTGCCAGTAGTATCGGGACAGCCTACGAGCAGTACTTC.

V and J are TRBV19 and TRBJ1-1, with D tentatively TRBD1 (6 bases). Trimming shortened V by 7 bases and J by 4 bases, and 16 bases separated the two germline ends. Germline V lookup: CDR1 LNHDA, CDR2 SQIVND (reference sequence). The CDR3 is 14 amino acids. The CDR3 loop is CASTPQAGVTEAFF. The DNA for the CDR3 is TGTGCCAGTACCCCCCAGGCAGGGGTCACTGAAGCTTTCTTT.

The chain couples TRBV28 to TRBJ1-3; 8 bases match TRBD1. Germline-derived CDR1 and CDR2 are MDHEN and SYDVKM. J lost 0 bases, V lost 7 bases, and 2 bases had no gene match. The CDR3 length is 14 residues. This chain's CDR3 is CASTTGGSGNTIYF. For the CDR3, the DNA is TGTGCCAGCACCACAGGGGGCTCTGGAAACACCATATATTTT.

The chain uses TRBV7-3 and TRBJ2-5; a weak D match, TRBD1 (5 bases). Between the trimmed V and J ends, which lost 5 bases and 1 base, there was a span of 14 bases. Germline CDR1 and CDR2: SGHTA and FQGTGA. CDR3 size: 15 residues. The CDR3 nucleotides read TGTGCCAGCAGCCCCCACAGACAGTCCCAAGAGACCCAGTACTTC. This translates into CASSPHRQSQETQYF. The entire variable domain, with the rest obtained from reference TRBV7-3 and TRBJ2-5, is as follows: GAGVSQTPSNKVTEKGKYVELRCDPISGHTALYWYRQSLGQGPEFLIYFQGTGAADDSGLPNDRFFAVRPEGSVSTLKIQRTERGDSAVYLCASSPHRQSQETQYFGPGTRLLVL.

The chain joins TRBV6-2 or TRBV6-3 to TRBJ1-5; D is perhaps TRBD1 (6 bases). Germline CDR1 and CDR2: MNHEY and SVGEGT. V was shortened by 6 bases and J by 4 bases, with 10 bases between the two germline ends. This CDR3 contains 13 residues. The CDR3 protein is CASSHQGNQPQHF. CDR3 DNA: TGTGCCAGCAGCCATCAGGGGAATCAGCCCCAGCATTTT.